This TCR beta chain was retrieved from a study of T cells in Graves' hyperthyroidism and ophthalmopathy. Points from the study as a whole: In blood, most of the thyroid clonotypes expanded above 0.001 were also present.

In regard to this clonotype: No antigen is known for it.

From germline, CDR1 is SGHTA and CDR2 FQGNSA. The CDR3 is made up of 17 amino acids. Trimming removed 4 bases from V and 0 bases from J; junction bases left unmatched: 6. Cells are PBMCs isolated from more than 8.5 ml of fresh blood. The investigators amplified TCR beta CDR3 regions from RNA transcripts. RT-PCR in the first round (using the HTBI primer set) targeted the TCR CDR3. A single record per CDR3 protein comes from TCRdb applying MiXCR to the multiplex PCR reads. The table includes hundreds of thousands of distinct CDR3 sequences, over 35% detected once. The sequence was collected from a young man with Graves' hyperthyroidism. This chain joins TRBV7-2 and TRBJ2-2, with 9 positions matching TRBD2. Sequencing was performed on blood. The DNA for the CDR3 is TGTGCCAGCAGCTCACTAGCGGGCCCCGCGAACACCGGGGAGCTGTTTTTT. This encodes CASSSLAGPANTGELFF.